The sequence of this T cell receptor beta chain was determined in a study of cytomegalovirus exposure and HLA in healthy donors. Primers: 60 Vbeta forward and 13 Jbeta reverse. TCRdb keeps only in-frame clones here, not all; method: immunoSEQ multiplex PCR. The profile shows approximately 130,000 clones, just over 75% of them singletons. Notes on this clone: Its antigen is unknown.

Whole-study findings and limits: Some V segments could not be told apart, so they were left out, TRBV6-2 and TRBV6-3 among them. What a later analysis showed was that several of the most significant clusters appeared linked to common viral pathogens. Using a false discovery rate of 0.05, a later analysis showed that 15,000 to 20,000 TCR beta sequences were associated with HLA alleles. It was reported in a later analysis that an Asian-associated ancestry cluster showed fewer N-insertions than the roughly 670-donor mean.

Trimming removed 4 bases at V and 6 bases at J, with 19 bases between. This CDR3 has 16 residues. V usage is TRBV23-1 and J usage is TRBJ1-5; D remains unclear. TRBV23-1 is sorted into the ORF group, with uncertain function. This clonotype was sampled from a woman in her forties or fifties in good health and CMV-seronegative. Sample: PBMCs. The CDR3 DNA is TGCGCCAGCAGTCGGTGGAATCCCCAAGGCGGTCAGCCCCAGCATTTT. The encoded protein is CASSRWNPQGGQPQHF.